The clone carrying this T cell receptor (beta chain) was seen more than once but under ten times. Its antigen remains unknown. Every PCR received spiked-in synthetic TCR analog templates. Produced via immunoSEQ multiplex PCR; TCRdb's table is partial and in-frame only. The sample has some 35,000 clones, about a third seen once. These data belong to a study of PD-L1 blockade in urothelial cancer. Study as a whole: Bladder-origin urothelial cancer in males covered about 90% of the 29 patients. Tumor specimens possessed a median of roughly 1,500 T cells.

Study-wide points: Every patient provided just one FFPE tumor sample, which was not taken right before treatment.

The germline CDR1 and CDR2 sequences are GTSNPN and SVGIG (reference sequence). V was cut by 4 bases and J by 2 bases, with 11 bases left in between. The CDR3 runs 14 residues. This sample comprised tumor tissue, obtained before atezolizumab (anti-PD-L1) treatment. The receptor was isolated from a man aged 60 to 75 with urothelial cancer. The chain has TRBV30 and TRBJ2-2; TRBD1 might be the D (5 bases). The CDR3 protein is CAWNRQGNTGELFF. CDR3 nucleotide sequence: TGTGCCTGGAATAGGCAGGGCAACACCGGGGAGCTGTTTTTT. The whole variable domain, remainder taken from reference TRBV30 and TRBJ2-2, is SQTIHQWPATLVQPVGSPLSLECTVEGTSNPNLYWYRQAAGRGLQLLFYSVGIGQISSEVPQNLSASRPQDRQFILSSKKLLLSDSGFYLCAWNRQGNTGELFFGEGSRLTVL.